This record concerns one TCR beta chain sequence. The entry originates in a study of blood T cell repertoires in COVID-19. Study context: The United States, Italy and Spain were the sources of the acute and convalescent COVID-19 samples. PBMCs, B-cell-depleted T cells, or T cells were the source of the cDNA or gDNA that made up the material.

Original handling: Quantification of nucleated cells was approximated via reference gene primer amplification. Clones were read by immunoSEQ multiplex PCR, and TCRdb kept only the in-frame ones, dropping some. D and trimming were read from the DNA, whereas the V and J calls and clone size are those reported in that table. The table has 220,000 or so clones, approximately 83% seen once; the top ten hold less than 2.5%. The germline V gene has CDR1 LNHDA and CDR2 SQIVND (reference sequence). Trimming shortened V by 5 bases and J by 4 bases, and 17 bases separated the two germline ends. CDR3 length equals 15 residues.

The chain is built from TRBV19 and TRBJ1-1, with a possible D match to TRBD1 (5 bases). This clonotype originated in a woman aged 60-70 years with acute or convalescent COVID-19. The specimen sequenced was peripheral blood. The CDR3, as DNA: TGTGCCAGTAGTCCCCAGGGAATTTTGACCACTGAAGCTTTCTTT. Translation: CASSPQGILTTEAFF.